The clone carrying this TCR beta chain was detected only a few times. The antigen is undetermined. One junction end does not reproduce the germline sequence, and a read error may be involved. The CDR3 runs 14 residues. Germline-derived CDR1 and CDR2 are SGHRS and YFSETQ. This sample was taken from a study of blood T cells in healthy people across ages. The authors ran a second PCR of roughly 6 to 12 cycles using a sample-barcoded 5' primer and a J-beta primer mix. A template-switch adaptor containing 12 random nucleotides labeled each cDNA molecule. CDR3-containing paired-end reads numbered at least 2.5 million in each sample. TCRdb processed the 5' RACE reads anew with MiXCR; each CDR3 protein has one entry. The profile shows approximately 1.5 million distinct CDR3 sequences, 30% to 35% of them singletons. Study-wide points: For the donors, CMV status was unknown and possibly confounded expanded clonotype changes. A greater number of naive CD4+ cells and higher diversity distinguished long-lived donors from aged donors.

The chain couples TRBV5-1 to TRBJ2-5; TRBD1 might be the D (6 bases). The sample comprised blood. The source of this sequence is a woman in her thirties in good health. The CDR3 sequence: CASSQGQNQGTQYF. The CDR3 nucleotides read TGCGCCAGCAGCCAAGGACAGAACCAAGGGACCCAGTACTTC.